This T cell receptor beta chain was sequenced during a study of beta chain features in type 1 diabetes. The sequenced template was cDNA made from the entire isolated RNA. Assay used: immunoSEQ multiplex PCR; TCRdb lists only in-frame clones, some missing. Of about 130,000 clones in the sample, about 9.2% were seen once. Germline V gene data show CDR1 as SGDLS and CDR2 as YYNGEE. V lost 0 bases and J lost 7; bases outside the gene matches: 9. The CDR3 has 15 amino acids. The chain uses TRBV9 and TRBJ2-7, with 8 nucleotides matching TRBD1. Material: central memory CD4+ T cells from blood. This sequence was found in a man between 18 and 35 years old in good health. DNA for the CDR3: TGTGCCAGCAGCGTAGATCGGCAGGGGGCTAGTGAGCAGTACTTC. Its protein is CASSVDRQGASEQYF.